The 30 T cell receptor beta chains reported below all come from one sample, sequenced in a study of T cells in Graves' hyperthyroidism and ophthalmopathy. The investigators amplified TCR beta CDR3 regions from RNA transcripts. With the HTBI primer set, the TCR CDR3 went through a first round of RT-PCR. MiXCR was run by TCRdb on the multiplex PCR reads, yielding one entry per CDR3 protein. The repertoire consists of 550,000 to 600,000 distinct CDR3 sequences, with approximately 15% occurring once and the leading ten covering around 18%. The sample consisted of blood. The receptors were sampled from a young woman with Graves' hyperthyroidism.

This clonotype was found many times. This chain joins TRBV7-8 and TRBJ2-5, with 8 bases aligning to TRBD1. CDR3 length: 13 amino acids. With V trimmed by 5 bases and J by 4 bases, 3 bases remained unmatched. CDR1 SGHVS and CDR2 FQNEAQ come from the germline V gene. Here the CDR3 reads CASSVTGGETQYF. The CDR3 DNA sequence: TGTGCCAGCAGCGTAACAGGGGGAGAGACCCAGTACTTC.

In its sample, this clonotype was seen many times. The chain recombines TRBV20-1 with TRBJ1-2, with 8 bases aligning to TRBD1. The V and J ends lost 2 bases and 4 bases, in that order; junction bases with no gene match: 6. Germline assignment: CDR1 DFQATT and CDR2 SNEGSKA (reference sequence). The CDR3 sequence is 14 residues long. For the CDR3, the DNA is TGCAGTGCTAGAACAGGGGGACGATCCTATGGCTACACCTTC. Its translation is CSARTGGRSYGYTF.

The CDR3 bases are TGTGCCACCCTAGCCGGGGAGCTGTTTTTT. Translated: CATLAGELFF. V gene TRBV10-3 combines with J gene TRBJ2-2; no firm D call. Trimming took off 10 bases at V and 6 bases at J, with 6 bases between the two ends. This CDR3 spans 10 amino acids. Germline assignment: CDR1 ENHRY and CDR2 SYGVKD.

The chain employs TRBV12-3 or TRBV12-4 and TRBJ1-2; D may be TRBD1 (5 bases). The V end was cut by 3 bases, the J end by 8 bases, with 19 bases between. CDR3 length: 15 amino acids. CDR3 nucleotides: TGTGCCAGCAGTTTCCCCCTCGGGAGGGGTGGAGGCTACACCTTC. The encoded protein is CASSFPLGRGGGYTF.

This clonotype occurred many times. The V gene is TRBV20-1, the J gene TRBJ2-1; D is unresolved. V lost 3 bases to trimming and J lost 7 bases, with 7 bases between them. Looked up from germline, CDR1 is DFQATT and CDR2 is SNEGSKA (reference sequence). This CDR3 contains 11 residues. CDR3 region: CSASDPNEQFF. The CDR3 region has the DNA TGCAGTGCTAGTGATCCAAATGAGCAGTTCTTC.

The sample holds many counts of this clonotype. The chain uses TRBV2 and TRBJ2-5, with D maybe TRBD2 (6 bases). This CDR3 is 16 amino acids long. Germline CDR1 reads SNHLY; CDR2 reads FYNNEI. Trimming stripped 3 bases from V and 4 bases from J, with 18 bases between. The CDR3 loop is CASSDPLARRGETQYF. The DNA for the CDR3 is TGTGCCAGCAGTGATCCCCTAGCGCGGAGAGGAGAGACCCAGTACTTC.

The chain couples TRBV27 to TRBJ2-1; a possible D gene is TRBD1 (6 bases). The CDR3 is made up of 14 amino acids. CDR1 and CDR2 from the germline V gene are MNHEY and SMNVEV (reference sequence). In nucleotides, the CDR3 is TGTGCAGAAGAGACAGGCGGAGGATACAATGAGCAGTTCTTC. The encoded protein is CAEETGGGYNEQFF.

Points on this clonotype: A junction end diverges from the germline sequence, so it may reflect a read error. The chain couples TRBV12-3 or TRBV12-4 to TRBJ2-3, with D perhaps matching TRBD1 (5 bases). This CDR3 region has 12 residues. CDR3 protein: CASAQGTDTQYF. The CDR3 DNA reads as TGCGCCAGCGCCCAGGGAACAGATACGCAGTATTTT.

The chain carries TRBV5-1 and TRBJ2-3; no clear D gene. V was shortened by 2 bases and J by 4 bases, with 14 bases between the two germline ends. This CDR3 contains 15 residues. The germline CDR1 and CDR2 sequences are SGHRS and YFSETQ. CDR3 amino acids: CASSFVGPGADTQYF. CDR3 sequence (DNA): TGCGCCAGCAGCTTTGTCGGCCCTGGGGCAGATACGCAGTATTTT.

Comment on this clonotype: Possible read error: a much larger clone is one base away. The gene calls are TRBV6-9 and TRBJ1-1; D remains ambiguous. With 2 bases removed from V and 0 bases from J, the gap between germline ends came to 19 bases. This CDR3 is 18 amino acids long. From germline, CDR1 is MNHGY and CDR2 SVAAGI. This CDR3 is CASSYAQQPITMNTEAFF. The DNA of the CDR3 is TGTGCCAGCAGTTATGCACAACAGCCCATCACTATGAACACTGAAGCTTTCTTT.

The sample holds a few counts of this clonotype. The chain recombines TRBV27 with TRBJ2-3; TRBD1 matches at 9 bases. Per germline, CDR1 MNHEY and CDR2 SMNVEV (reference sequence). V dropped 6 bases and J dropped 0; count of bases not matched to a gene: 1. The CDR3 loop spans 14 amino acids. For the CDR3, the DNA is TGTGCCAGCAGGGGACAGGGTAGCACAGATACGCAGTATTTT. Its translation is CASRGQGSTDTQYF.

In its sample, this clonotype was seen many times. J is TRBJ1-4 and V is TRBV12-5; D may be TRBD1 (6 bases). Looked up from germline, CDR1 is LGHNT and CDR2 is FRNRAP. V gave up 0 bases and J gave up 5 bases, with 22 bases separating them. The CDR3 has 19 amino acids. CDR3 sequence: CASGLVYLDSHHPNEKLFF. The DNA of the CDR3 is TGTGCTAGTGGTTTGGTATATTTGGACAGCCACCATCCGAATGAAAAACTGTTTTTT.

This sequence joins TRBV6-1 and TRBJ1-2; maybe TRBD1 (5 bases). Germline V lookup: CDR1 MNHNS, CDR2 SASEGT. The CDR3 runs 16 residues. V lost 5 bases and J lost 2, with 18 bases in between. The CDR3 loop is CASSKKLLEGNYGYTF. CDR3 nucleotide sequence: TGTGCCAGCAGTAAAAAACTCCTCGAGGGGAACTATGGCTACACCTTC.

This clonotype was recorded many times. The chain joins TRBV12-3 or TRBV12-4 to TRBJ2-5; 9 bases are shared with TRBD2. The ends lost 5 bases at V and 5 bases at J; junction bases unmatched: 6. This CDR3 is 14 amino acids long. The CDR3 sequence is CASSASGALETQYF. CDR3 bases: TGTGCCAGCAGTGCTAGCGGGGCTTTGGAGACCCAGTACTTC.

This chain joins TRBV9 and TRBJ1-4, with D possibly being TRBD1 (6 bases). The CDR3 sequence is 15 residues long. The germline gives CDR1 SGDLS, CDR2 YYNGEE. The ends were cut back, 2 bases at V and 4 bases at J, with 12 bases in the middle. CDR3: CASSVFEGGNEKLFF. CDR3 bases: TGTGCCAGCAGCGTGTTCGAAGGGGGTAATGAAAAACTGTTTTTT.

The chain carries TRBV20-1 and TRBJ2-1; D call uncertain. The CDR3 runs 16 residues. The germline gives CDR1 DFQATT, CDR2 SNEGSKA (reference sequence). Trimming shortened V by 0 bases and J by 6 bases, and 18 bases separated the two germline ends. CDR3 in DNA: TGCAGTGCTAGAGATATGGAAGCGACCGAAATCAATGAGCAGTTCTTC. Amino acids: CSARDMEATEINEQFF.

This clonotype has just a few counts. This chain uses TRBV27 with TRBJ2-1; TRBD2 matches at 7 bases. After removal of 1 base from V and 8 bases from J, the junction contained 8 bases not matched to a gene. CDR1 is MNHEY and CDR2 is SMNVEV in the germline V gene (reference sequence). CDR3 length: 15 amino acids. The CDR3 sequence is CASSLLVAGIYEQFF. For the CDR3, the DNA is TGTGCCAGCAGTTTATTGGTAGCGGGTATCTATGAGCAGTTCTTC.

This clonotype occurred many times. V is TRBV5-1 and J is TRBJ1-2; perhaps TRBD1 as D (5 bases). The CDR3 loop spans 14 amino acids. Deletions cut 0 bases from V and 4 bases from J, with 10 bases between. The germline CDR1 and CDR2 sequences are SGHRS and YFSETQ. The CDR3 loop is CASSLEGALYGYTF. The CDR3 region has the DNA TGCGCCAGCAGCTTGGAAGGGGCCCTCTATGGCTACACCTTC.

The gene calls are TRBV10-2 and TRBJ2-1; TRBD2 aligns across 12 bases. The germline CDR1 and CDR2 sequences are WSHSY and SAAADI. The ends lost 4 bases at V and 5 bases at J; junction bases unmatched: 12. The CDR3 has 18 amino acids. CDR3 loop: CASSAPLAGGPGNNEQFF. Written as DNA, the CDR3 is TGCGCCAGCAGTGCCCCGCTAGCGGGAGGGCCGGGGAACAATGAGCAGTTCTTC.

The chain joins TRBV11-1 to TRBJ2-1; TRBD2 matches 9 bases. Germline V CDR1 and CDR2: SGHAT, FQDESV (reference sequence). This CDR3 is 18 amino acids long. V lost 5 bases to trimming and J lost 7 bases; unmatched junction nucleotides: 18. CDR3 sequence reads: CASSANKPGLAIRNEQFF. CDR3 coding DNA: TGTGCCAGCAGCGCTAACAAACCCGGACTAGCGATCCGGAATGAGCAGTTCTTC.

This chain connects TRBV19 to TRBJ2-1; 10 positions agree with TRBD2. Germline V gives CDR1 LNHDA, CDR2 SQIVND (reference sequence). The CDR3 extends over 16 amino acids. V shed 7 bases, J shed 7 bases, and the junction held 13 bases outside the gene matches. The CDR3 nucleotides are TGTGCCAGTACCCACTCCGGACTAGCGGAAGCGAATGAGCAGTTCTTC. Translating gives CASTHSGLAEANEQFF. Drawing the rest from reference TRBV19 and TRBJ2-1, the complete variable domain is DGGITQSPKYLFRKEGQNVTLSCEQNLNHDAMYWYRQDPGQGLRLIYYSQIVNDFQKGDIAEGYSVSREKKESFPLTVTSAQKNPTAFYLCASTHSGLAEANEQFFGPGTRLTVL.

This clonotype was seen only a few times. J is TRBJ2-1 and V is TRBV6-1, with 9 bases fitting TRBD1. The CDR3 extends over 17 amino acids. Germline CDR1 MNHNS, CDR2 SASEGT. V lost 7 bases to trimming and J lost 7 bases; unmatched junction nucleotides: 17. The DNA for the CDR3 is TGTGCCAGCAACCCCTATGTCGGGACAGGGATGCGAAATGAGCAGTTCTTC. Its translation: CASNPYVGTGMRNEQFF.

The chain uses TRBV11-1 and TRBJ2-7, with no clear D. Germline CDR1 SGHAT, CDR2 FQDESV (reference sequence). Trimming shortened V by 3 bases and J by 2 bases, and 11 bases separated the two germline ends. The CDR3 totals 14 residues. CDR3 loop: CASSFSTSTYEQYF. The CDR3 bases are TGTGCCAGCAGCTTTAGTACCAGCACCTACGAGCAGTACTTC.

Ten or more counts support this clonotype. This chain uses TRBV11-3 with TRBJ2-1; 8 positions agree with TRBD2. The CDR3 has 16 residues. In germline, CDR1 is SGHNT, CDR2 YENEEA. Losses at the gene ends were 4 bases for V and 0 bases for J; bases not matched to a gene: 5. Here the CDR3 DNA reads TGTGCCAGCAGCTCATCACTAGCGGCCTCCTACAATGAGCAGTTCTTC. It translates to CASSSSLAASYNEQFF.

The V call is TRBV6-2 or TRBV6-3, the J call TRBJ2-3; the D is unclear. V dropped 6 bases and J dropped 0 bases, with 10 bases sitting between them. This CDR3 spans 14 amino acids. The V gene's germline CDR1 is MNHEY and CDR2 SVGEGT. CDR3 residues: CASRSLPSTDTQYF. The CDR3 DNA follows: TGTGCCAGCAGATCCCTACCCAGCACAGATACGCAGTATTTT.

There are many counts of this clonotype. The J gene is TRBJ1-3, the V gene TRBV13; no definite D call. The CDR3 extends over 16 amino acids. The germline gives CDR1 PRHDT, CDR2 FYEKMQ (reference sequence). V lost 0 bases, J lost 3 bases, and 12 bases lay in between. The CDR3 nucleotides read TGTGCCAGCAGCTTAGGCATACGGAGAAGTGGAAACACCATATATTTT. It codes for CASSLGIRRSGNTIYF.

There are many counts of this clonotype. The V call is TRBV20-1, the J call TRBJ1-5; 7 positions match TRBD1. The CDR3 covers 14 residues. J lost 6 bases, V lost 3 bases, and 8 bases had no gene match. The germline gives CDR1 DFQATT, CDR2 SNEGSKA (reference sequence). The CDR3 loop is CSARTGTTGQPQHF. In DNA, the CDR3 is TGCAGTGCTAGGACAGGGACAACAGGTCAGCCCCAGCATTTT.

Ten or more counts support this clonotype. This chain connects TRBV20-1 to TRBJ2-3; 11 positions match TRBD1. J was trimmed by 4 bases and V by 4 bases; bases with no gene match: 4. The CDR3 consists of 14 residues. From germline, CDR1 is DFQATT and CDR2 SNEGSKA (reference sequence). CDR3 residues: CSATDRGRADTQYF. CDR3 coding DNA: TGCAGTGCTACGGACAGGGGGCGGGCAGATACGCAGTATTTT.

This clonotype came up a few times. J is TRBJ1-2 and V is TRBV7-2; D remains ambiguous. V was shortened by 5 bases and J by 1 base, with 20 bases between the two germline ends. Germline loops: CDR1 SGHTA, CDR2 FQGNSA. CDR3 length equals 17 residues. CDR3 sequence (DNA): TGTGCCAGCAGCCCCGAGACGATGGCGGGGAATAACTATGGCTACACCTTC. It translates to CASSPETMAGNNYGYTF.

This clonotype was counted many times. This chain joins TRBV24-1 and TRBJ1-2, with 7 bases identical to TRBD1. The trim removed 3 bases at V and 7 bases at J, leaving 10 bases unmatched. Germline-derived CDR1 and CDR2 are KGHDR and SFDVKD. The CDR3 has 15 amino acids. CDR3 region: CATSDPQGGWSGYTF. CDR3 DNA sequence: TGTGCCACCAGTGATCCCCAGGGGGGCTGGAGTGGCTACACCTTC.